Listed below are T cell receptor beta chains from one sample, sequenced in a study of cytomegalovirus exposure and HLA in healthy donors. This table comes from immunoSEQ multiplex PCR, and its TCRdb copy is limited to in-frame clones, with some not included. The sample lists hundreds of thousands of clones, around nine tenths occurring once. The sample consisted of PBMCs. These receptors were collected from a man in his late teens or twenties in good health and CMV-seronegative. The CDR3 runs from the conserved cysteine through the conserved F or W. A D gene is named only where the DNA matches it firmly. Only part of the rows carry a size: once, few, many, or a class if the clone is expanded.

CASSFPGGQGTGELFF TGTGCCAGCAGCTTCCCAGGGGGCCAGGGGACCGGGGAGCTGTTTTTT TRBD1 TRBJ2-2 TRBV7-8 -
CSVVEGAGHYGYTF TGCAGCGTTGTAGAGGGCGCGGGCCACTATGGCTACACCTTC - TRBJ1-2 TRBV29-1 -
CASSWRREGLGEQYF TGTGCCAGCAGCTGGAGGCGGGAGGGCCTGGGCGAGCAGTACTTC TRBD2 TRBJ2-7 TRBV5-4 -
CASSFRGTAYGYTF TGTGCCAGCAGTTTTCGAGGGACAGCCTATGGCTACACCTTC TRBD1 TRBJ1-2 TRBV28 many
CSVPGQGTGELFF TGCAGCGTTCCGGGACAGGGGACCGGGGAGCTGTTTTTT TRBD1 TRBJ2-2 TRBV29-1 -
CASCQGRRNTIYF TGTGCCAGTTGCCAGGGTCGTCGAAACACCATATATTTT - TRBJ1-3 TRBV28 -
CASSKMAGVNEQFF TGTGCCAGCAGTAAGATGGCGGGGGTCAATGAGCAGTTCTTC TRBD2 TRBJ2-1 TRBV7-6 -
CASSVQGSTDTQYF TGTGCCAGCAGTGTACAGGGTAGCACAGATACGCAGTATTTT - TRBJ2-3 TRBV2 -
CASSQEGGRPSTDTQYF TGCGCCAGCAGCCAAGAAGGGGGCAGACCTAGCACAGATACGCAGTATTTT TRBD1 TRBJ2-3 TRBV4-1 -
CASSLAPLRDRGGYF TGCGCCAGCAGCTTGGCCCCCCTCCGGGACAGGGGTGGTTATTTT TRBD1 TRBJ2-3 TRBV5-1 -
CSVEDGTSGGRTDTQYF TGCAGCGTTGAAGATGGAACTAGCGGGGGGCGCACAGATACGCAGTATTTT TRBD2 TRBJ2-3 TRBV29-1 -
CASSYSARSFQETQYF TGTGCCAGCAGTTACTCGGCTAGATCATTCCAAGAGACCCAGTACTTC - TRBJ2-5 TRBV6-5 few
CASSSHIMNTEAFF TGTGCCAGCAGTTCACACATTATGAACACTGAAGCTTTCTTT - TRBJ1-1 TRBV27 -
CASGLVYDIRSADTQYF TGTGCTAGTGGTTTGGTATATGACATCCGGTCGGCAGATACGCAGTATTTT - TRBJ2-3 TRBV12-5 -
CASSKAPAVEGQRGYEQYF TGTGCCAGCAGCAAAGCCCCGGCCGTGGAGGGTCAGCGGGGCTACGAGCAGTACTTC - TRBJ2-7 TRBV21-1 -
CSSEGQGGNTEAFF TGCAGCTCCGAAGGACAGGGAGGGAACACTGAAGCTTTCTTT TRBD1 TRBJ1-1 TRBV29-1 -
CASSYSGGGYSYEQYF TGTGCCAGCAGTTACTCAGGCGGGGGGTACTCCTACGAGCAGTACTTC TRBD2 TRBJ2-7 TRBV6-5 -
CASSRPGTVNSPLHF TGTGCCAGCAGTCGACCCGGGACAGTTAATTCACCCCTCCACTTT TRBD1 TRBJ1-6 TRBV6-6 -
CASSQTTPSRQETQYF TGCGCCAGCAGCCAAACTACTCCTTCTCGCCAAGAGACCCAGTACTTC - TRBJ2-5 TRBV4-3 -
CASSYSGNSYNSPLHF TGTGCCAGCAGTTACTCCGGGAACTCCTATAATTCACCCCTCCACTTT - TRBJ1-6 TRBV6-5 -
CASSPAGADTQYF TGTGCCAGCAGCCCAGCGGGAGCAGATACGCAGTATTTT TRBD2 TRBJ2-3 TRBV7-3 -
CASTRTGQETQYF TGCGCCAGCACCCGGACAGGGCAAGAGACCCAGTACTTC TRBD1 TRBJ2-5 TRBV5-1 once
CASSPGTGRGIGNQPQHF TGCGCCAGCAGCCCCGGGACAGGGAGGGGGATTGGCAATCAGCCCCAGCATTTT TRBD1 TRBJ1-5 TRBV5-1 -
CASSVEGGNTEAFF TGTGCCAGCAGCGTAGAGGGAGGGAACACTGAAGCTTTCTTT - TRBJ1-1 TRBV9 -
CASRPTDRGSGYTF TGTGCCAGCAGACCCACTGACAGGGGCTCTGGCTACACCTTC TRBD1 TRBJ1-2 TRBV7-9 -
CASSAGETGYTF TGTGCCAGCTCAGCGGGGGAGACGGGCTACACCTTC - TRBJ1-2 TRBV18 -
CASSRGGTDSLNEQFF TGTGCTAGCAGCCGAGGCGGGACAGACAGCCTCAATGAGCAGTTCTTC - TRBJ2-1 TRBV7-7 -
CASSPPVGRDTQYF TGTGCCAGCAGCCCCCCCGTCGGTAGAGATACGCAGTATTTT - TRBJ2-3 TRBV11-2 -
CASRDAGQNSPLHF TGTGCCAGCAGGGACGCGGGACAGAATTCACCCCTCCACTTT TRBD1 TRBJ1-6 TRBV28 -
CASRGQGEFGELFF TGCGCCAGCAGGGGACAGGGGGAGTTCGGGGAGCTGTTTTTT TRBD1 TRBJ2-2 TRBV5-1 few
CASSLKDRGYEQYF TGTGCCAGCAGTTTAAAGGACAGGGGTTACGAGCAGTACTTC TRBD1 TRBJ2-7 TRBV27 -
CSVGQGANTGELFF TGCAGCGTCGGACAGGGGGCGAACACCGGGGAGCTGTTTTTT TRBD1 TRBJ2-2 TRBV29-1 -
CASREGTGHADTQYF TGCGCCAGCCGGGAGGGGACAGGGCACGCAGATACGCAGTATTTT - TRBJ2-3 TRBV4-3 -
CASSQDGTVYGYTF TGCGCCAGCAGCCAGGACGGGACAGTTTATGGCTACACCTTC TRBD1 TRBJ1-2 TRBV4-3 -
CASSQDYSNEQYF TGCGCCAGCAGCCAAGATTACTCTAACGAGCAGTACTTC - TRBJ2-7 TRBV4-3 -
CASSHPGQGDGYTF TGCGCCAGCAGCCACCCGGGACAGGGAGATGGCTACACCTTC TRBD1 TRBJ1-2 TRBV4-1 -
CAWSGGQGRPLHF TGTGCCTGGAGTGGTGGGCAGGGCAGGCCCCTCCACTTT - TRBJ1-6 TRBV30 -
CASSLWGRGKGGNYEQYF TGTGCCAGCAGTTTATGGGGCAGGGGGAAAGGGGGAAACTACGAGCAGTACTTC TRBD1 TRBJ2-7 TRBV28 -
CAWSVLGVYYEQYF TGTGCCTGGAGTGTATTAGGGGTTTACTACGAGCAGTACTTC - TRBJ2-7 TRBV30 -
CASTSPGRNTGELFF TGTGCCAGCACCTCACCCGGGAGAAACACCGGGGAGCTGTTTTTT - TRBJ2-2 TRBV28 -
CASSFTSGRLSATDTQYF TGTGCCAGCAGTTTCACTAGCGGGAGGCTAAGTGCCACAGATACGCAGTATTTT TRBD2 TRBJ2-3 TRBV6-4 -
CATSTQGRYGYTF TGTGCCACCTCAACCCAGGGGCGCTATGGCTACACCTTC - TRBJ1-2 TRBV19 -
CASSLFSGPYEQYF TGTGCCAGCAGTTTGTTCTCTGGGCCCTACGAGCAGTACTTC - TRBJ2-7 TRBV27 -
CSGSGAGYTF TGCAGCGGGTCAGGGGCCGGCTACACCTTC - TRBJ1-2 TRBV29-1 few
CASSPPGGYQETQYF TGTGCCAGCAGCCCTCCCGGCGGTTATCAAGAGACCCAGTACTTC - TRBJ2-5 TRBV7-2 -
CASSEARQPQHF TGTGCCAGCAGTGAAGCGAGGCAGCCCCAGCATTTT - TRBJ1-5 TRBV6-1 -
CASSEEGPLYGYTF TGTGCCAGCAGTGAAGAGGGGCCCCTCTATGGCTACACCTTC - TRBJ1-2 TRBV2 -